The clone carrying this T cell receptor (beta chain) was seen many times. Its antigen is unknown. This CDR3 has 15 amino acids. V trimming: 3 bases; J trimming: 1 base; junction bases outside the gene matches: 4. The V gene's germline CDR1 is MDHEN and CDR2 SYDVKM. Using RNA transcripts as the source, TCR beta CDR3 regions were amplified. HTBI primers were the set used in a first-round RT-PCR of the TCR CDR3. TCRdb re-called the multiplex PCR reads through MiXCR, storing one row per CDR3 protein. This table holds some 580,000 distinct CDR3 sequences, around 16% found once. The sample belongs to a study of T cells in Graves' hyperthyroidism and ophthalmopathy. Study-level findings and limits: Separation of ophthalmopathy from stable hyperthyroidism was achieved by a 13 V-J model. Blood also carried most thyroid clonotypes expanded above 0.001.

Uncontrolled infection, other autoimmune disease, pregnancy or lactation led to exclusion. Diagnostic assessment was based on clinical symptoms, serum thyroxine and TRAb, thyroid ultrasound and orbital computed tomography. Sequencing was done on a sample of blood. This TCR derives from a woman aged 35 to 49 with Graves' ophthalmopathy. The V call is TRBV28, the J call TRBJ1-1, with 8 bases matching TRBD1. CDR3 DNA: TGTGCCAGCAGTTTCTTCAGGGGGCGGAACACTGAAGCTTTCTTT. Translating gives CASSFFRGRNTEAFF.